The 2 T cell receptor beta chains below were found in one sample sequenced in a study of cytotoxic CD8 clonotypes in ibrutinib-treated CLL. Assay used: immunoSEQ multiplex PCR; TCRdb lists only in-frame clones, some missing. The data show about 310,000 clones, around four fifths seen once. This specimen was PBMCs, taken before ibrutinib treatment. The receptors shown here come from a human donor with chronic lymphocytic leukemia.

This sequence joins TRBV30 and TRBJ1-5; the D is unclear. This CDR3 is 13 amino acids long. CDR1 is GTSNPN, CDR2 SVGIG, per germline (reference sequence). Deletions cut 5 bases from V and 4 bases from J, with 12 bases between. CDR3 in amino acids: CAWATNLNQPQHF. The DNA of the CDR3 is TGTGCCTGGGCTACAAATTTGAATCAGCCCCAGCATTTT.

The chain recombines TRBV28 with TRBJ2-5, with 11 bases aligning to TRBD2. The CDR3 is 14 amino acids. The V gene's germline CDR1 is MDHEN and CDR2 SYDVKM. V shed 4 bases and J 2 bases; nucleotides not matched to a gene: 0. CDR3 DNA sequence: TGTGCCAGCAGTTGGACTAGCGGGCAAGAGACCCAGTACTTC. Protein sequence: CASSWTSGQETQYF. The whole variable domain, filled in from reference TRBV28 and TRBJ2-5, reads DVKVTQSSRYLVKRTGEKVFLECVQDMDHENMFWYRQDPGLGLRLIYFSYDVKMKEKGDIPEGYSVSREKKERFSLILESASTNQTSMYLCASSWTSGQETQYFGPGTRLLVL.